These 19 T cell receptor beta chains share one sample of origin, sequenced in a study of OX40 agonist ivuxolimab in advanced cancers. Produced via immunoSEQ multiplex PCR; TCRdb's table is partial and in-frame only. The sample holds tens of thousands of clones, about 80% seen once. The specimen was CD4+ or CD8+ T cells sorted from blood, collected in a trial of the OX40 agonist ivuxolimab. Every receptor here comes from an adult with an advanced solid tumor such as melanoma, head and neck, liver or kidney cancer.

The chain links TRBV7-2 to TRBJ2-5; D is possibly TRBD1 (5 bases). The V gene's germline CDR1 is SGHTA and CDR2 FQGNSA. This CDR3 region has 14 residues. V was trimmed by 1 base and J by 5 bases, leaving 11 bases between them. CDR3 nucleotides: TGTGCCAGCAGCTTAGAAACAGGACGGGAGACCCAGTACTTC. It encodes CASSLETGRETQYF.

The chain has TRBV7-9 and TRBJ2-1; 9 nucleotides line up with TRBD1. From germline, CDR1 is SEHNR and CDR2 FQNEAQ (reference sequence). The CDR3 has 14 residues. The V segment lost 11 bases and the J segment 4 bases; nucleotides outside the gene matches: 9. The CDR3 bases are TGTGCCGGGGACCGGGACAGGGCTTACAATGAGCAGTTCTTC. Its translation: CAGDRDRAYNEQFF.

The J gene is TRBJ1-4, the V gene TRBV6-5, with D maybe TRBD1 (5 bases). The CDR3 loop spans 15 amino acids. In germline, CDR1 is MNHEY, CDR2 SVGAGI. Between the trimmed V and J ends, which lost 1 base and 4 bases, there was a span of 10 bases. This chain's CDR3 is CASSYWDGGNEKLFF. CDR3 coding DNA: TGTGCCAGCAGTTACTGGGACGGCGGTAATGAAAAACTGTTTTTT.

The rearrangement uses TRBV7-2 and TRBJ1-1, with no clear D. The CDR3 totals 15 residues. Trimming left V 0 bases short and J 1 base short, with 9 bases between. From germline, CDR1 is SGHTA and CDR2 FQGNSA. DNA for the CDR3: TGTGCCAGCAGCTTAGCGCTTGGTAGGAACACTGAAGCTTTCTTT. Protein: CASSLALGRNTEAFF.

V is TRBV14 and J is TRBJ1-4; the D gene is possibly TRBD1 (5 bases). The CDR3 loop spans 17 amino acids. V lost 3 bases and J lost 8, with 22 bases in between. CDR1 is SGHDN and CDR2 is FVKESK in the germline V gene. The CDR3, as DNA: TGTGCCAGCAGCCACCCGTCGACAGTTAAGGGTTACGAAAAACTGTTTTTT. Amino acid sequence: CASSHPSTVKGYEKLFF.

The V call is TRBV7-8, the J call TRBJ2-7; TRBD1 might be the D (6 bases). This CDR3 has 15 residues. Germline values: CDR1 SGHVS, CDR2 FQNEAQ. Trimming removed 0 bases from V and 6 bases from J, with 15 bases in between. CDR3 loop: CASSLAGRGAAEQYF. CDR3 in DNA: TGTGCCAGCAGCTTAGCGGGCAGGGGTGCGGCCGAGCAGTACTTC.

CDR3 region: CASSRNREALYGYTF. The CDR3 bases are TGTGCCAGCAGCCGCAACAGAGAGGCATTGTACGGCTACACCTTC. This chain links TRBV27 with TRBJ1-2; D is uncertain. CDR3 length: 15 residues. V lost 6 bases, J lost 8 bases, and 22 bases lay in between. Germline CDR1 and CDR2: MNHEY and SMNVEV (reference sequence).

The gene calls are TRBV19 and TRBJ1-2, with D perhaps matching TRBD1 (6 bases). Looked up from germline, CDR1 is LNHDA and CDR2 is SQIVND (reference sequence). The germline V and J ends were trimmed by 7 bases and 0 bases, with 15 bases remaining between them. CDR3 length equals 15 residues. The CDR3 DNA is TGTGCCAGTACCGCAGGGGCTCTGTCTAACTATGGCTACACCTTC. Its protein product is CASTAGALSNYGYTF.

The CDR3 loop is CASTRTGYEQYF. As DNA, the CDR3 is TGTGCCAGCACCCGGACAGGCTACGAGCAGTACTTC. This chain joins TRBV6-6 and TRBJ2-7; 7 bases match TRBD1. The CDR3 has 12 residues. J gave up 3 bases and V 7 bases, and 3 bases lay outside the gene matches. In germline, CDR1 is MNHNY, CDR2 SVGAGI (reference sequence).

The rearrangement joins TRBV5-6 to TRBJ1-5; D unresolved. This CDR3 is 16 amino acids long. The V end was cut by 2 bases, the J end by 4 bases, with 16 bases between. Germline CDR1 reads SGHDT; CDR2 reads YYEEEE. The CDR3 loop reads CASSFSRTLTNQPQHF. CDR3 coding DNA: TGTGCCAGCAGCTTCTCCCGGACCCTAACAAATCAGCCCCAGCATTTT.

CDR3 protein: CASSPGTTTNEKLFF. The CDR3, as DNA: TGTGCCAGCAGCCCGGGGACAACAACTAATGAAAAACTGTTTTTT. This chain joins TRBV7-9 and TRBJ1-4, with D perhaps TRBD1 (6 bases). CDR1 is SEHNR, CDR2 FQNEAQ, per germline (reference sequence). CDR3 length: 15 residues. V was cut by 5 bases and J by 0 bases, with 10 bases left in between.

The V and J genes are TRBV30 and TRBJ2-3; tentatively, D is TRBD2 (5 bases). The CDR3 has 12 residues. V was clipped by 1 base and J by 9 bases, with 11 bases between them. Germline V gives CDR1 GTSNPN, CDR2 SVGIG (reference sequence). The CDR3 reads CAWSGRPGTQYF. The DNA for the CDR3 is TGTGCCTGGAGTGGGCGTCCGGGGACGCAGTATTTT.

This clone was counted a few times. The gene calls are TRBV15 and TRBJ2-1, with D tentatively TRBD2 (6 bases). Germline V gene data show CDR1 as LNHNV and CDR2 as YYDKDF (reference sequence). This CDR3 has 14 residues. V lost 3 bases and J lost 7, with 13 bases in between. DNA for the CDR3: TGTGCCACCAGCAGGGTTGGCGGGGCTAATGAGCAGTTCTTC. Translating it yields CATSRVGGANEQFF. The variable domain in full, completed from reference TRBV15 and TRBJ2-1, reads DAMVIQNPRYQVTQFGKPVTLSCSQTLNHNVMYWYQQKSSQAPKLLFHYYDKDFNNEADTPDNFQSRRPNTSFCFLDIRSPGLGDTAMYLCATSRVGGANEQFFGPGTRLTVL.

This chain uses TRBV5-4 with TRBJ2-1, with 14 bases aligning to TRBD2. The V gene's germline CDR1 is SGHNT and CDR2 YYREEE (reference sequence). The CDR3 contains 17 residues. V gave up 5 bases and J gave up 4 bases; unmatched junction bases: 8. The CDR3 coding sequence is TGTGCCAGCAGGCGACTAGCGGGGGGGCCTTTTTACAATGAGCAGTTCTTC. This translates into CASRRLAGGPFYNEQFF.

This clone was seen many times. The same CDR3 can be traced to other DNA sequences in this sample. The chain couples TRBV7-6 to TRBJ2-7, with D hard to call. From germline, CDR1 is SGHVS and CDR2 FNYEAQ. Trimming shortened V by 6 bases and J by 5 bases, and 26 bases separated the two germline ends. The CDR3 is 17 amino acids. CDR3 in DNA: TGTGCCAGCAGTTCAAGAGCAACGCCGGCAACCGGTCACGAGCAGTACTTC. Amino acids: CASSSRATPATGHEQYF.

The chain carries TRBV9 and TRBJ2-3; a weak D match, TRBD2 (6 bases). V lost 4 bases, J lost 0 bases, and 15 bases lay in between. Germline loops: CDR1 SGDLS, CDR2 YYNGEE. The CDR3 runs to 16 residues. CDR3 amino acids: CASSPLSGTSTDTQYF. Written as DNA, the CDR3 is TGTGCCAGCAGCCCTCTCTCGGGGACTAGCACAGATACGCAGTATTTT. The full variable domain, rest sourced from reference TRBV9 and TRBJ2-3, is DSGVTQTPKHLITATGQRVTLRCSPRSGDLSVYWYQQSLDQGLQFLIQYYNGEERAKGNILERFSAQQFPDLHSELNLSSLELGDSALYFCASSPLSGTSTDTQYFGPGTRLTVL.

This clone was seen a few times. The chain is built from TRBV4-3 and TRBJ1-1, with D unresolved. V shed 0 bases and J shed 8 bases, with 13 bases lying between them. Germline lookup yields CDR1 LGHNA and CDR2 YSLEER. The CDR3 is 14 amino acids. The CDR3, as DNA: TGCGCCAGCAGCCAAGATCTAGTACTACCGGAAGCTTTCTTT. Its translation: CASSQDLVLPEAFF.

The chain recombines TRBV2 with TRBJ1-6; D uncertain. Trimming took off 6 bases at V and 0 bases at J, with 0 bases between the two ends. CDR3 size: 12 residues. Germline CDR1 and CDR2: SNHLY and FYNNEI. The CDR3 nucleotides read TGTGCCAGCAGCTCCTATAATTCACCCCTCCACTTT. It is translated as CASSSYNSPLHF. Supplemented by reference TRBV2 and TRBJ1-6, the full variable domain reads EPEVTQTPSHQVTQMGQEVILRCVPISNHLYFYWYRQILGQKVEFLVSFYNNEISEKSEIFDDQFSVERPDGSNFTLKIRSTKLEDSAMYFCASSSYNSPLHFGNGTRLTVT.

About this clone itself: This sample includes further DNA sequences coding for the same CDR3. V usage is TRBV9 and J usage is TRBJ2-3; no reliable D call. The CDR3 extends over 13 amino acids. The germline gives CDR1 SGDLS, CDR2 YYNGEE. V lost 0 bases and J lost 1, with 3 bases in between. The CDR3 bases are TGTGCCAGCAGCGTAGGTGGCACAGATACGCAGTATTTT. Protein product: CASSVGGTDTQYF.